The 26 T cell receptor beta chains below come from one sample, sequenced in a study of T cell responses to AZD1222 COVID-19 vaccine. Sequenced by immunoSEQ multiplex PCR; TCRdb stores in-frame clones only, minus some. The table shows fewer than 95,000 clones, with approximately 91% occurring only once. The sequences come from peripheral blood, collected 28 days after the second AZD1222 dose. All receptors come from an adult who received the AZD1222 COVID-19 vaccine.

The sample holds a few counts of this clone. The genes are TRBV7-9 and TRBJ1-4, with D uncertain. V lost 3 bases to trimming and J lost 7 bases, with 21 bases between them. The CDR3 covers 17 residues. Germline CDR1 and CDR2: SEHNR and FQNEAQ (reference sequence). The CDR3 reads CASSFLGPGSRSEKLFF. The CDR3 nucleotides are TGTGCCAGCAGCTTTTTAGGCCCGGGCTCACGGTCTGAAAAACTGTTTTTT.

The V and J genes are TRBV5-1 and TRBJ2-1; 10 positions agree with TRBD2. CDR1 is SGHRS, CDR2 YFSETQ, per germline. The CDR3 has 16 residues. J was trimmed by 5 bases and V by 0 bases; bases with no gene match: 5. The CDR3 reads CASSLGAGGKNNEQFF. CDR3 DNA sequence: TGCGCCAGCAGCTTGGGAGCGGGGGGGAAGAACAATGAGCAGTTCTTC.

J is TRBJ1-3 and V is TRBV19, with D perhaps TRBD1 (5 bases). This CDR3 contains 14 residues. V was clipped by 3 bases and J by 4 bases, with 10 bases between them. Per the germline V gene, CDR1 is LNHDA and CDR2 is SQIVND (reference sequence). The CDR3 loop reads CASSIEGRGNTIYF. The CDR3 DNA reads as TGTGCCAGTAGTATCGAGGGGAGAGGAAACACCATATATTTT.

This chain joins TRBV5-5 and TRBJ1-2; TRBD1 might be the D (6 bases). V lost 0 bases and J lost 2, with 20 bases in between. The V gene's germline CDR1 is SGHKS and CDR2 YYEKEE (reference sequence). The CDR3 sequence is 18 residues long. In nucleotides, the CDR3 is TGTGCCAGCAGCTTGGGTCCAGGGGACCCGAGAAACAACTATGGCTACACCTTC. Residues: CASSLGPGDPRNNYGYTF.

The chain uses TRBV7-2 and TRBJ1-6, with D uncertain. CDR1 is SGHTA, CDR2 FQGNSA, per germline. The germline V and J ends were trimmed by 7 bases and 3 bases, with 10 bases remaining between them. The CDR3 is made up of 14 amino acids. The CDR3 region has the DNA TGTGCCAGCAACTGGGGTTACTATAATTCACCCCTCCACTTT. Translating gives CASNWGYYNSPLHF.

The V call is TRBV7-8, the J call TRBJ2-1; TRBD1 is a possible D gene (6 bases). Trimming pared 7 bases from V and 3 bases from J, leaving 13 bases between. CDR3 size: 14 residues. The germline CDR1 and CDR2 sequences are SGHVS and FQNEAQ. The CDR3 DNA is TGTGCCAGCACCGAGAGGGGGTACTACAATGAGCAGTTCTTC. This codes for CASTERGYYNEQFF.

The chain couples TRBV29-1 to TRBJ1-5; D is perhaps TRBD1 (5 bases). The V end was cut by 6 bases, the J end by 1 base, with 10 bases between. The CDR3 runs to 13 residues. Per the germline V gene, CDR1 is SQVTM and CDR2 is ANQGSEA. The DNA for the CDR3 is TGCAGCGTGGGGCGGTCCAGCAATCAGCCCCAGCATTTT. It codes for CSVGRSSNQPQHF.

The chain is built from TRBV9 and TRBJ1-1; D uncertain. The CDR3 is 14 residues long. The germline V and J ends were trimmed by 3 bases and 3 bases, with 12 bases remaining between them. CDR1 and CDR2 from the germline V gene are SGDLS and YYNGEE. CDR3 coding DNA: TGTGCCAGCAGCGGTACGAGAGAGGACACTGAAGCTTTCTTT. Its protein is CASSGTREDTEAFF.

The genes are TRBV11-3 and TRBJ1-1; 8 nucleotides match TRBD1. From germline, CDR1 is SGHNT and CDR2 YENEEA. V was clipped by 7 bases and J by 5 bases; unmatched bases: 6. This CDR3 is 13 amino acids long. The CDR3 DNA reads TGTGCCAGCAAGACAGGGGTTTATACTGAAGCTTTCTTT. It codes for CASKTGVYTEAFF.

As DNA, the CDR3 is TGTGCCAGCAGCTTGGGACAGATCAACACCGGGGAGCTGTTTTTT. This codes for CASSLGQINTGELFF. The chain joins TRBV5-4 to TRBJ2-2, with D perhaps matching TRBD1 (5 bases). V was pared by 0 bases and J by 2 bases, with 8 bases between. The CDR3 contains 15 residues. Germline V lookup: CDR1 SGHNT, CDR2 YYREEE (reference sequence).

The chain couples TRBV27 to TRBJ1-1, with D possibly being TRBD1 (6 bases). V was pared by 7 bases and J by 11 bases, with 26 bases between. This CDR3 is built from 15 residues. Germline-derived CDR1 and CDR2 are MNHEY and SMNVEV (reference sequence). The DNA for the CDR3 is TGTGCCAGCACCCCCCGAGGGGGGTTAATGAAGGCGGCTTTCTTT. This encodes CASTPRGGLMKAAFF.

The CDR3 region is CASSQHPGTGDQPQHF. The DNA for the CDR3 is TGTGCCAGCAGCCAACACCCCGGGACAGGGGACCAGCCCCAGCATTTT. V gene TRBV3-1 (or the pseudogene TRBV3-2) combines with J gene TRBJ1-5; TRBD1 aligns across 10 bases. In germline, CDR1 is LGHDT, CDR2 YNNKEL (reference sequence). V was clipped by 2 bases and J by 7 bases; unmatched bases: 8. The CDR3 sequence is 16 residues long.

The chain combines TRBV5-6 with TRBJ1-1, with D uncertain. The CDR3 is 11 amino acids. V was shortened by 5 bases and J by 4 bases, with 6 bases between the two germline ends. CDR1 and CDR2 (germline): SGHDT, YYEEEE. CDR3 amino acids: CASSRVTEAFF. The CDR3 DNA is TGTGCCAGCAGTCGGGTCACTGAAGCTTTCTTT.

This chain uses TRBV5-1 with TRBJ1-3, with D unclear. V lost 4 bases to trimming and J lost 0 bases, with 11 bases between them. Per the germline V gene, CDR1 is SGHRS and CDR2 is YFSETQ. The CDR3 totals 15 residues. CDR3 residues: CASSPLGSSGNTIYF. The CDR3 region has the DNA TGCGCCAGCAGCCCGCTGGGGTCCTCTGGAAACACCATATATTTT.

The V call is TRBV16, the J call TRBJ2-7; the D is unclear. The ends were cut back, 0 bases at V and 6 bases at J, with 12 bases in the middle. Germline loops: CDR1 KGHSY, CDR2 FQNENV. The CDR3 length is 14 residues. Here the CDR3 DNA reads TGTGCCAGCAGCCAATCGATCGGAACGCTCGAGCAGTACTTC. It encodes CASSQSIGTLEQYF.

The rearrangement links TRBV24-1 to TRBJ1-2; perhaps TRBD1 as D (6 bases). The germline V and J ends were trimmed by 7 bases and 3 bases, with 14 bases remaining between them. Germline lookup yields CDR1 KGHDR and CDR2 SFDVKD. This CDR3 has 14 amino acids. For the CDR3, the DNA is TGTGCCACCAGGGGGGCCGGAGGAGACTATGGCTACACCTTC. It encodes CATRGAGGDYGYTF.

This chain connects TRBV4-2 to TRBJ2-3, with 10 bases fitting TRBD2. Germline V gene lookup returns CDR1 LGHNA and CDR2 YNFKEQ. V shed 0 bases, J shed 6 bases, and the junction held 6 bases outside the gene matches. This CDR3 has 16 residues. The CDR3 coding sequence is TGTGCCAGCAGCCAAGAGTCAGCGGGGGGGACGGATACGCAGTATTTT. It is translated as CASSQESAGGTDTQYF.

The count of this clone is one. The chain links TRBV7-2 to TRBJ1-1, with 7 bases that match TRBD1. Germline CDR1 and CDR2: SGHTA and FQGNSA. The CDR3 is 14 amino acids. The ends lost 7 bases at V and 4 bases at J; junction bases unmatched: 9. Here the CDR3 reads CASTLQGFGTEAFF. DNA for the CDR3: TGTGCCAGCACTTTACAGGGGTTTGGCACTGAAGCTTTCTTT.

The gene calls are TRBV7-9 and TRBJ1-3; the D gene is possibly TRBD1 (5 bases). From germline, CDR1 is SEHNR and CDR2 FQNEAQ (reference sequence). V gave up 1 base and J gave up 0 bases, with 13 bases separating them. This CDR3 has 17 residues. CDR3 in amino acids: CASSLGGRTFSGNTIYF. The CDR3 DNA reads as TGTGCCAGCAGCTTAGGTGGTCGGACATTCTCTGGAAACACCATATATTTT.

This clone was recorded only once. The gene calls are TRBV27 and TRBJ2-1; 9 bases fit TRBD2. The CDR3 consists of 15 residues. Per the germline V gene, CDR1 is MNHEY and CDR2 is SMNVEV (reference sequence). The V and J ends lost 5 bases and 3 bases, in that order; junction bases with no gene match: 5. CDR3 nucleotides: TGTGCCAGCAGTGTAACTAGCGGGTTCTACAATGAGCAGTTCTTC. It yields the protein CASSVTSGFYNEQFF.

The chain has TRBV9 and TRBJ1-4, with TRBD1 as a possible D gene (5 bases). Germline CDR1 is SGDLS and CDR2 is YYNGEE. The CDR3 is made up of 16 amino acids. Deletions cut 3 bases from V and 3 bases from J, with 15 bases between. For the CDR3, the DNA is TGTGCCAGCAGCGAAGGTAGGGGAACACCTAATGAAAAACTGTTTTTT. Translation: CASSEGRGTPNEKLFF.

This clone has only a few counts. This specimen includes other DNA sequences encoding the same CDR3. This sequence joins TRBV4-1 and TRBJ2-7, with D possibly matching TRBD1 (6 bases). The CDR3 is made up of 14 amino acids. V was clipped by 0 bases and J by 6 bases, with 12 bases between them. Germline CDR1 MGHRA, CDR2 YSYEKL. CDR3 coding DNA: TGCGCCAGCAGCCAAGATCTGGGGGCCGGCGAGCAGTACTTC. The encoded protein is CASSQDLGAGEQYF.

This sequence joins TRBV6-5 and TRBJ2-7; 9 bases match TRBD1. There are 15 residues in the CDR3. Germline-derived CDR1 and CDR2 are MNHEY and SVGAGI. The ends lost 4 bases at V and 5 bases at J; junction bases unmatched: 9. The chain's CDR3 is CASSSHRDRVDEQYF. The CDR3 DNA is TGTGCCAGCAGTTCTCACCGGGACAGGGTCGACGAGCAGTACTTC.

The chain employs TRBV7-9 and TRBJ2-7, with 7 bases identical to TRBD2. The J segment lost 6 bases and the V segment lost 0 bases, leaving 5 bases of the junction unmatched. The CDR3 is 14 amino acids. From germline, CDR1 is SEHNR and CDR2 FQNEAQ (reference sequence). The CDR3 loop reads CASSLAASGGEQYF. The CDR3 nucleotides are TGTGCCAGCAGCTTAGCCGCTTCGGGGGGCGAGCAGTACTTC.

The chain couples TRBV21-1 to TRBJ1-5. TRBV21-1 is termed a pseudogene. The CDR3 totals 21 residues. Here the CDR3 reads CASSKGGLFGLKGERNQPQHF. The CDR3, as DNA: TGTGCCAGCAGCAAAGGAGGCCTTTTTGGCCTCAAAGGGGAGCGCAATCAGCCCCAGCATTTT.

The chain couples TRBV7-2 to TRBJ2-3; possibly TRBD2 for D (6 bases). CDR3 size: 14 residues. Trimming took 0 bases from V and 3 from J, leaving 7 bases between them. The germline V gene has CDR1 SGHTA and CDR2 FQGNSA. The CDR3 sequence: CASSLALATDTQYF. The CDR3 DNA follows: TGTGCCAGCAGCTTAGCGCTAGCGACAGATACGCAGTATTTT.